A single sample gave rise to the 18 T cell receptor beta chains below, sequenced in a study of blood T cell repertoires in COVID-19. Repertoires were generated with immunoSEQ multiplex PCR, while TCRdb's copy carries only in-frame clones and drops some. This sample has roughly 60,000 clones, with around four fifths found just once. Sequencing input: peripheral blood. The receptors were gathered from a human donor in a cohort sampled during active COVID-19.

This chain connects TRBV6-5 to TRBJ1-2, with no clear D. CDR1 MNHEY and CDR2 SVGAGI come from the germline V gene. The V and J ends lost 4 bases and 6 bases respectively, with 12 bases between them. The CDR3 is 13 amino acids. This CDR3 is CASSFGLLDGYTF. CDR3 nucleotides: TGTGCCAGCAGTTTCGGACTCCTAGATGGCTACACCTTC.

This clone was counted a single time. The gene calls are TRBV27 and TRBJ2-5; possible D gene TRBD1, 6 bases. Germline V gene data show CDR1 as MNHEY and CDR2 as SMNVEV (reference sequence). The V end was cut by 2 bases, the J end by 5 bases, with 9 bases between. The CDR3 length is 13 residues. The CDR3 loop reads CASSLNRVETQYF. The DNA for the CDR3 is TGTGCCAGCAGTTTAAACAGGGTCGAGACCCAGTACTTC.

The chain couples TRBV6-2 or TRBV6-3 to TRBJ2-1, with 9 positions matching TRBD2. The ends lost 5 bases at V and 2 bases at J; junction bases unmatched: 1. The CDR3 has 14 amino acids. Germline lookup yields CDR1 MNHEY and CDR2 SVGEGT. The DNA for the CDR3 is TGTGCCAGCAGTGTAGCGGGGGCCTACAATGAGCAGTTCTTC. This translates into CASSVAGAYNEQFF.

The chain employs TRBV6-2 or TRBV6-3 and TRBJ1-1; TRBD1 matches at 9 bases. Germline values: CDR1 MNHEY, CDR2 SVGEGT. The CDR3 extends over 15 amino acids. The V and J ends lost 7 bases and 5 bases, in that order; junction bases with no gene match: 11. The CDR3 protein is CASIPATGGGTEAFF. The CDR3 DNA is TGTGCCAGCATCCCCGCGACAGGGGGGGGGACTGAAGCTTTCTTT.

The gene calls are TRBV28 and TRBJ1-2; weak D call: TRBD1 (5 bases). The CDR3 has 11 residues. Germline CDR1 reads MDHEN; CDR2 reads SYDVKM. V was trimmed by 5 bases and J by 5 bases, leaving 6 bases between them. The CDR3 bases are TGTGCCAGCAGTGGGGGGTATGGCTACACCTTC. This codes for CASSGGYGYTF.

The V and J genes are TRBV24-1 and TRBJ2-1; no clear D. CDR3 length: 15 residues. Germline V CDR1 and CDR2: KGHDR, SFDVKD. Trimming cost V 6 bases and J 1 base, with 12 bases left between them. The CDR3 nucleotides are TGTGCCACCAGTCACCCGTTCGGGTCCTACAATGAGCAGTTCTTC. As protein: CATSHPFGSYNEQFF.

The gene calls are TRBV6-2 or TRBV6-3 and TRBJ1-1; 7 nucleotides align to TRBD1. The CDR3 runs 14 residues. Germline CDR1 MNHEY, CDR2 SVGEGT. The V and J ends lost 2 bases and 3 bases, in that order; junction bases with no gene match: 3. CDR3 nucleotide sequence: TGTGCCAGCAGTTACACCACAGGGGACACTGAAGCTTTCTTT. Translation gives CASSYTTGDTEAFF.

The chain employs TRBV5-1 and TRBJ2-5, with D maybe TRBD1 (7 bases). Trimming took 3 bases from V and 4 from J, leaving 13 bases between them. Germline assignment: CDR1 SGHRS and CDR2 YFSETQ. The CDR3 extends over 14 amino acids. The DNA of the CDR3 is TGCGCCAGCAGCTACCAGGGGGGCGGAGAGACCCAGTACTTC. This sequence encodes CASSYQGGGETQYF.

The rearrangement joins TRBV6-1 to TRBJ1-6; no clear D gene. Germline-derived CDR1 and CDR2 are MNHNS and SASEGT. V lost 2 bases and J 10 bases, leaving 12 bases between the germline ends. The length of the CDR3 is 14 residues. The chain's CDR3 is CASSENEGASPLHF. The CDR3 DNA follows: TGTGCCAGCAGTGAAAACGAAGGAGCCTCACCCCTCCACTTT.

This CDR3 is CASSQPSRGNEQFF. CDR3 DNA: TGTGCCAGCAGCCAACCCTCCCGGGGCAATGAGCAGTTCTTC. The V and J genes are TRBV7-6 and TRBJ2-1; TRBD2 might be the D (5 bases). This CDR3 is 14 amino acids long. Trimming stripped 5 bases from V and 6 bases from J, with 14 bases between. In germline, CDR1 is SGHVS, CDR2 FNYEAQ.

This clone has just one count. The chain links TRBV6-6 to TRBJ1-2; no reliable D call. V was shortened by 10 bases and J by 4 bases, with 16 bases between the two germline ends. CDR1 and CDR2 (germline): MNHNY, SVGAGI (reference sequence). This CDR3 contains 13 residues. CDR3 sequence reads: CATDPEGTYGYTF. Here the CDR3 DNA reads TGTGCCACCGACCCGGAGGGCACCTATGGCTACACCTTC.

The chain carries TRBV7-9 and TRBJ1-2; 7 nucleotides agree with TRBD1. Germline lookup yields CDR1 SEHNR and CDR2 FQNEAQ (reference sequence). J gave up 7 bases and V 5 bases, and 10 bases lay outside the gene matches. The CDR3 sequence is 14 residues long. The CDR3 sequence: CASSTTGYEGGYTF. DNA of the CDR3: TGTGCCAGCAGCACGACAGGGTATGAAGGTGGCTACACCTTC.

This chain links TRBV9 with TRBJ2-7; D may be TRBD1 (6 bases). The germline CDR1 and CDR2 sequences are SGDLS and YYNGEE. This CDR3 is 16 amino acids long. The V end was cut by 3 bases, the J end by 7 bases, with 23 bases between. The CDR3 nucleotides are TGTGCCAGCAGCGAGGGGGAGAGCGCTACCTGGGGGGAGCAGTACTTC. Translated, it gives CASSEGESATWGEQYF.

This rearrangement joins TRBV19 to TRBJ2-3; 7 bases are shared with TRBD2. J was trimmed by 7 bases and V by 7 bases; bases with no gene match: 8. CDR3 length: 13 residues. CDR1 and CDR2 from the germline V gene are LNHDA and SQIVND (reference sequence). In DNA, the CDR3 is TGTGCCAGTAACTCGCCAGCGGGGTATACGCAGTATTTT. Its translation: CASNSPAGYTQYF. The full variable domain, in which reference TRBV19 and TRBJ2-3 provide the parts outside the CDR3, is DGGITQSPKYLFRKEGQNVTLSCEQNLNHDAMYWYRQDPGQGLRLIYYSQIVNDFQKGDIAEGYSVSREKKESFPLTVTSAQKNPTAFYLCASNSPAGYTQYFGPGTRLTVL.

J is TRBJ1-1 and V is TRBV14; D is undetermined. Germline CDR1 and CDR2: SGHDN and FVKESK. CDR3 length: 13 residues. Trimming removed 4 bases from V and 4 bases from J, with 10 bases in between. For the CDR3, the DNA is TGTGCCAGCAGCCTTCTGGAGAGCACTGAAGCTTTCTTT. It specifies CASSLLESTEAFF.

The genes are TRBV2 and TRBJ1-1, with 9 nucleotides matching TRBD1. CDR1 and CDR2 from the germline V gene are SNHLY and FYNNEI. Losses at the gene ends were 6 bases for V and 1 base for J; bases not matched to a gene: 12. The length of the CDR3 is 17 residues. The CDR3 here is CASRGDRVSRGNTEAFF. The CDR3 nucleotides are TGTGCCAGCAGGGGGGACAGGGTATCGAGGGGGAACACTGAAGCTTTCTTT. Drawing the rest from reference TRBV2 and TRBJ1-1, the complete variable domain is EPEVTQTPSHQVTQMGQEVILRCVPISNHLYFYWYRQILGQKVEFLVSFYNNEISEKSEIFDDQFSVERPDGSNFTLKIRSTKLEDSAMYFCASRGDRVSRGNTEAFFGQGTRLTVV.

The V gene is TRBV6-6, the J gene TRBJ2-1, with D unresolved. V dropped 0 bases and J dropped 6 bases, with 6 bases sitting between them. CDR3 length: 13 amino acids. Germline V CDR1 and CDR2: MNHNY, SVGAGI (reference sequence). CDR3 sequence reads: CASSYSRFNEQFF. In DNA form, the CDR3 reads TGTGCCAGCAGTTACTCCCGGTTCAATGAGCAGTTCTTC.

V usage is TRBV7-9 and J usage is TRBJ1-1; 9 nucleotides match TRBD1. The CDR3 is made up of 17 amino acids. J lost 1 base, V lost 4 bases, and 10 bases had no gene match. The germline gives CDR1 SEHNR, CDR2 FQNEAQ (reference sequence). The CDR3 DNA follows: TGTGCCAGCAGCTCACCCGGGACAGGGATTAGGAACACTGAAGCTTTCTTT. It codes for CASSSPGTGIRNTEAFF.